Listed below are T cell receptor beta chains from one sample, sequenced in a study of cytomegalovirus exposure and HLA in healthy donors. Data came from immunoSEQ multiplex PCR; TCRdb stores just in-frame clones and leaves some out. In the table there are more than 95,000 clones, more than 75% of which are singletons. Material for sequencing was PBMCs. These receptor sequences come from a man between 18 and 35 years old in good health and CMV-seronegative. The CDR3 runs from the conserved cysteine through the conserved F or W.

J gene | V gene | CDR3 protein
TRBJ1-4 | TRBV7-9 | CAVSRETNEKLFF
TRBJ2-2 | TRBV29-1 | CSVGLQGRDTGELFF
TRBJ1-1 | TRBV5-1 | CASSRGQNTEAFF
TRBJ2-2 | TRBV2 | CASSGLGGVGELFF
TRBJ2-7 | TRBV6-1 | CASSEAGAGGYEQYF
- | TRBV5-4 | CASSSLAGGIHEQYF
TRBJ1-2 | TRBV20-1 | CSSGLRGGYTF
TRBJ1-6 | TRBV11-2 | CASSSTGLNSPLHF
TRBJ1-2 | TRBV5-1 | CASRGDRVVGGYTF
TRBJ2-3 | TRBV2 | CASSDRASADTQYF
TRBJ1-1 | TRBV7-8 | CASSLTGGASLFCEAFF
TRBJ2-7 | TRBV10-3 | CAISVMKSGAAYEQYF
TRBJ2-7 | TRBV5-6 | CASSYQGFIDEQYF
TRBJ2-7 | TRBV5-1 | CASSPLGGQGLHEQYF
TRBJ1-5 | TRBV27 | CASSLIGVGSNQPQHF
TRBJ2-5 | TRBV9 | CASGTSGGAGETQYF
TRBJ1-6 | TRBV5-4 | CASSLSSKAGYTYNSPLHF
TRBJ2-7 | TRBV7-2 | CASSAMPGGEQYF
TRBJ2-1 | TRBV7-3 | CASSRISGGASYNEQFF
TRBJ2-7 | TRBV7-3 | CASSPSDREAEQYF
TRBJ2-5 | TRBV6-5 | CASSLQRGGRETQYF
TRBJ2-6 | TRBV2 | CASAPGQGLSGANVLTF
TRBJ2-7 | TRBV11-2 | CASSLGFRYEQYF
TRBJ2-1 | TRBV7-9 | CASSDSGGAYNEQFF
TRBJ2-7 | TRBV5-4 | CASSSTASYEQYF
TRBJ1-1 | TRBV10-2 | CASTPGGGTEAFF
TRBJ2-3 | TRBV4-2 | CASSQEPGQGPDTQYF
TRBJ2-7 | TRBV5-6 | CASSLWPGAYEQYF
TRBJ1-3 | TRBV25-1 | CATAPAGTGNTIYF
TRBJ1-2 | TRBV5-6 | CASTGQGRYGYTF
TRBJ1-1 | TRBV7-6 | CASSGRQGAMNTEAFF
TRBJ2-6 | TRBV7-2 | CASSTWTGRTAGANVLTF
TRBJ1-5 | TRBV27 | CASSLSTGSNQPQHF
TRBJ2-2 | TRBV7-3 | CASSPGSGGSSGELFF
TRBJ1-5 | TRBV7-2 | CASSRGGGRDSNQPQHF
TRBJ2-5 | TRBV19 | CASRGQQETQYF
TRBJ2-5 | TRBV2 | CASSGGLAGDQETQYF
TRBJ1-2 | TRBV6-5 | CASSFDRMGGYTF
TRBJ2-7 | TRBV13 | CASSLEQGKGSSYEQYF
TRBJ1-5 | TRBV5-5 | CASSLGGENQPQHF
TRBJ1-1 | TRBV6-6 | CASSYSVEQVAFF
TRBJ2-1 | TRBV28 | CASRARGQGRRDEQFF
TRBJ2-7 | TRBV7-9 | CSSSNPHGQGRPYEQYF
TRBJ1-2 | TRBV29-1 | CSVEDGRGIYGYTF
TRBJ1-2 | TRBV5-1 | CASSTATGSYGYTF
TRBJ2-2 | TRBV2 | CASSFRRGGELFF
TRBJ1-2 | TRBV29-1 | CSVLDRGGYTF
TRBJ1-3 | TRBV6-6 | CASSYSQVSGNTIYF
TRBJ1-6 | TRBV5-1 | CASSPSLGGKDSPLHF
TRBJ1-2 | TRBV6-1 | CASSEILGRVNGYTF
TRBJ1-1 | TRBV7-2 | CASSEDRVNEAFF
TRBJ2-7 | TRBV19 | CASKGAPYEQYF
TRBJ1-2 | TRBV6-1 | CASSEIPGVANYGYTF
TRBJ2-5 | TRBV5-1 | CASSLGIAGGPQETQYF
TRBJ1-3 | TRBV5-1 | CASSLDGSSGNTIYF